This entry lists 17 T cell receptor beta chains sequenced from one sample in a study of identical twins. TCRdb re-analysed the 5' RACE reads in MiXCR, keeping a single row per CDR3 protein. The sample comprises about 240,000 distinct CDR3 sequences, 6% to 8.5% of which are singletons, and less than 6.5% rests with the top ten. These data are also associated with another study on yellow fever vaccine responses in identical twins.

The sequenced sample was CD8+ T cells sorted from blood. These TCRs come from a woman younger than 30 in good health.

In its sample, this clonotype was seen many times. The junction departs from germline at one end; a sequencing error may be responsible. The chain has TRBV28 and TRBJ2-2, with D hard to call. The CDR3 contains 12 residues. Germline values: CDR1 MDHEN, CDR2 SYDVKM. CDR3 bases: TGTGCCAGCAGTTTCTCCACCTGGGAGCTGTTTTTT. Translating it yields CASSFSTWELFF.

This chain connects TRBV4-1 to TRBJ2-2; 7 bases match TRBD1. The CDR3 has 19 amino acids. J lost 6 bases, V lost 0 bases, and 16 bases had no gene match. Germline values: CDR1 MGHRA, CDR2 YSYEKL. CDR3 DNA sequence: TGCGCCAGCAGCCAAGATAGTAGAGACAGGGAATTTCCTTCCGGGGAGCTGTTTTTT. Amino acid sequence: CASSQDSRDREFPSGELFF.

The gene calls are TRBV7-8 and TRBJ2-2, with D uncertain. V lost 5 bases to trimming and J lost 6 bases, with 13 bases between them. Germline V gives CDR1 SGHVS, CDR2 FQNEAQ. The CDR3 length is 14 residues. The CDR3 DNA reads as TGTGCCAGCAGCAAAGACACGGCCTCCGGGGAGCTGTTTTTT. This codes for CASSKDTASGELFF.

This clonotype was seen many times. This chain uses TRBV20-1 with TRBJ2-3; D perhaps matches TRBD2 (5 bases). Germline V gene sequence: CDR1 DFQATT, CDR2 SNEGSKA (reference sequence). This CDR3 is 14 amino acids long. Between the trimmed V and J ends, which lost 6 bases and 6 bases, there was a span of 19 bases. CDR3 bases: TGCAGTGCCGTCACCGGGGAAGAGTGGGATACGCAGTATTTT. Amino acids: CSAVTGEEWDTQYF.

In this sample, this clonotype turned up many times. The chain joins TRBV11-2 to TRBJ2-5; D is ambiguous. V lost 1 base to trimming and J lost 2 bases, with 11 bases between them. CDR1 SGHAT and CDR2 FQNNGV come from the germline V gene. CDR3 length: 15 amino acids. CDR3 coding DNA: TGTGCCAGCAGCTTAGGGACCGAGTGGCAAGAGACCCAGTACTTC. This sequence encodes CASSLGTEWQETQYF.

The rearrangement joins TRBV20-1 to TRBJ2-2; possibly TRBD1 for D (5 bases). Germline V CDR1 and CDR2: DFQATT, SNEGSKA (reference sequence). The CDR3 extends over 15 amino acids. V lost 2 bases and J lost 0, with 10 bases in between. This chain's CDR3 is CSARHRQTNTGELFF. The DNA for the CDR3 is TGCAGTGCTAGACACAGGCAGACGAACACCGGGGAGCTGTTTTTT.

The chain couples TRBV20-1 to TRBJ2-3; 10 bases fit TRBD2. The CDR3 consists of 16 residues. Germline V CDR1 and CDR2: DFQATT, SNEGSKA (reference sequence). With V trimmed by 1 base and J by 4 bases, 8 bases remained unmatched. The CDR3 DNA reads TGCAGTGCTAGAGTCAGCCTAGCGGGAGCCTCAGATACGCAGTATTTT. It specifies CSARVSLAGASDTQYF.

This clonotype occurred a few times. The chain joins TRBV7-9 to TRBJ1-1; D ambiguous. Germline CDR1 SEHNR, CDR2 FQNEAQ (reference sequence). Trimming removed 7 bases from V and 4 bases from J, with 13 bases in between. The CDR3 has 13 residues. CDR3 DNA sequence: TGTGCCAGCAACCGATTAGGGATCACTGAAGCTTTCTTT. Its translation: CASNRLGITEAFF.

A note on this clonotype: At one end, the junction sequence differs from germline, possibly due to a read error. DNA for the CDR3: TGTGCCAGCAGTTTCGGGAGGTCGACCTACAAGCAGTACTTC. Amino acids: CASSFGRSTYKQYF. The rearrangement uses TRBV27 and TRBJ2-7, with TRBD2 matching 7 bases. This CDR3 region has 14 residues. Germline values: CDR1 MNHEY, CDR2 SMNVEV (reference sequence).

This chain connects TRBV20-1 to TRBJ1-2; D not resolved. The CDR3 is 14 amino acids. V lost 4 bases to trimming and J lost 8 bases, with 20 bases between them. CDR1 is DFQATT and CDR2 is SNEGSKA in the germline V gene (reference sequence). The CDR3 DNA reads as TGCAGTGCTATGAAGGATATCAGTTCTCACGGCTACACCTTC. Translation: CSAMKDISSHGYTF.

There are many counts of this clonotype. The V call is TRBV28, the J call TRBJ2-7, with 7 bases that match TRBD2. V was clipped by 4 bases and J by 5 bases; unmatched bases: 8. The CDR3 is 14 residues long. The germline gives CDR1 MDHEN, CDR2 SYDVKM. CDR3 protein: CASSSGLAGDEQYF. In DNA form, the CDR3 reads TGTGCCAGCAGTTCAGGGCTTGCGGGGGACGAGCAGTACTTC.

At least ten counts were recorded for this clonotype. CDR3 region: CASSQGQGSSYGYTF. The CDR3 bases are TGCGCCAGCAGCCAGGGACAGGGATCGAGCTATGGCTACACCTTC. V gene TRBV4-1 combines with J gene TRBJ1-2; the match to TRBD1 covers 9 bases. Trimming took 3 bases from V and 4 from J; bases not matched to a gene: 6. This CDR3 has 15 residues. Per germline, CDR1 MGHRA and CDR2 YSYEKL.

In its sample, this clonotype was seen many times. The chain combines TRBV14 with TRBJ2-4, with D possibly being TRBD1 (7 bases). V dropped 4 bases and J dropped 8 bases, with 15 bases sitting between them. There are 14 residues in the CDR3. Germline-derived CDR1 and CDR2 are SGHDN and FVKESK. CDR3 sequence (DNA): TGTGCCAGCAGCCCCAGGGGGGAAAATCACATTCAGTACTTC. This codes for CASSPRGENHIQYF.

The table lists this clonotype with a few counts. DNA for the CDR3: TGTGCCAGCAGTGAAGCGCCAAGGACATTAGATTTGGGCGAGCAGTACTTC. It codes for CASSEAPRTLDLGEQYF. This chain connects TRBV2 to TRBJ2-7, with D perhaps matching TRBD1 (5 bases). Trimming took off 0 bases at V and 6 bases at J, with 21 bases between the two ends. The CDR3 is made up of 17 amino acids. Germline V lookup: CDR1 SNHLY, CDR2 FYNNEI.

The chain employs TRBV7-8 and TRBJ1-2; D not certain. In germline, CDR1 is SGHVS, CDR2 FQNEAQ. Trimming took 1 base from V and 0 from J, leaving 12 bases between them. This CDR3 has 16 amino acids. CDR3 in DNA: TGTGCCAGCAGCTTAGATCTGGGTCCTGCTAACTATGGCTACACCTTC. Translated: CASSLDLGPANYGYTF. Full variable domain (remainder filled in from reference TRBV7-8 and TRBJ1-2): GAGVSQSPRYKVAKRGQDVALRCDPISGHVSLFWYQQALGQGPEFLTYFQNEAQLDKSGLPSDRFFAERPEGSVSTLKIQRTQQEDSAVYLCASSLDLGPANYGYTFGSGTRLTVV.

This clonotype came up many times. The chain has TRBV9 and TRBJ2-3; D is perhaps TRBD2 (6 bases). This CDR3 comprises 13 residues. Looked up from germline, CDR1 is SGDLS and CDR2 is YYNGEE. The germline V and J ends were trimmed by 3 bases and 6 bases, with 11 bases remaining between them. The CDR3 sequence is CASSGWRADTQYF. The DNA of the CDR3 is TGTGCCAGCAGCGGGTGGAGGGCGGATACGCAGTATTTT.

The sample holds a few counts of this clonotype. The V call is TRBV24-1, the J call TRBJ2-3; D gene uncertain. CDR1 is KGHDR, CDR2 SFDVKD, per germline. Trimming left V 4 bases short and J 1 base short, with 14 bases between. The CDR3 consists of 16 residues. The CDR3 DNA follows: TGTGCCACCAGTGACACCGGAGCTGCGGGCACAGATACGCAGTATTTT. This sequence encodes CATSDTGAAGTDTQYF.